One sample yielded the 13 T cell receptor beta chains listed below, sequenced in a study of Graves' ophthalmopathy and Graves' hyperthyroidism. The authors amplified TCR beta CDR3 regions, and they did so from RNA transcripts for repertoire sequencing. First-round RT-PCR used HTBI primers; second-round multiplex PCR followed. TCRdb redid the calling of the multiplex PCR reads with MiXCR, one entry per CDR3 protein. The table records about 740,000 distinct CDR3 sequences, around 40% of them present only once. The sequencing sample was made of peripheral blood. These receptor sequences come from an adult man with Graves' ophthalmopathy.

This clonotype was seen many times. The chain employs TRBV7-2 and TRBJ1-5; D uncertain. Germline V CDR1 and CDR2: SGHTA, FQGNSA. The CDR3 covers 12 residues. Trimming took 0 bases from V and 7 from J, leaving 4 bases between them. The CDR3 nucleotides are TGTGCCAGCAGCTTAGCCGAGCAGCCCCAGCATTTT. It translates to CASSLAEQPQHF. Full variable domain (missing parts from reference TRBV7-2 and TRBJ1-5): GAGVSQSPSNKVTEKGKDVELRCDPISGHTALYWYRQSLGQGLEFLIYFQGNSAPDKSGLPSDRFSAERTGGSVSTLTIQRTQQEDSAVYLCASSLAEQPQHFGDGTRLSIL.

This clonotype was counted a few times. The V call is TRBV19, the J call TRBJ1-1, with TRBD1 matching over 7 bases. The CDR3 consists of 15 residues. Trimming at V came to 8 bases and at J to 3 bases, leaving 12 bases not matched to a gene. Germline V gives CDR1 LNHDA, CDR2 SQIVND (reference sequence). The CDR3 sequence: CASGTGAAGDTEAFF. The CDR3 nucleotides are TGTGCCAGTGGTACAGGGGCGGCTGGGGACACTGAAGCTTTCTTT.

This sequence joins TRBV9 and TRBJ2-3; 7 bases line up with TRBD2. The CDR3 runs to 16 residues. The germline V gene has CDR1 SGDLS and CDR2 YYNGEE. J lost 2 bases, V lost 0 bases, and 6 bases had no gene match. CDR3 nucleotides: TGTGCCAGCAGCGTAGGAGGCGGGGGTATCACAGATACGCAGTATTTT. This sequence encodes CASSVGGGGITDTQYF.

The chain has TRBV15 and TRBJ1-1, with D perhaps TRBD1 (5 bases). Trimming cost V 0 bases and J 1 base, with 6 bases left between them. This CDR3 spans 14 amino acids. Germline V CDR1 and CDR2: LNHNV, YYDKDF (reference sequence). CDR3 sequence: CATSRDRENTEAFF. The CDR3 DNA follows: TGTGCCACCAGCAGAGACAGGGAGAACACTGAAGCTTTCTTT.

In regard to this clonotype: A single base separates this from a much larger clone, so it may be a read error. The chain combines TRBV7-9 with TRBJ1-2; D is undetermined. CDR1 and CDR2 (germline): SEHNR, FQNEAQ (reference sequence). The CDR3 covers 13 residues. CDR3 nucleotides: TGTGCCAGCAGCGGCGTTTTGGGCTATGTCTACACCTTC. Protein sequence: CASSGVLGYVYTF.

This clonotype was counted a few times. The chain carries TRBV11-3 and TRBJ2-2, with TRBD2 as a possible D gene (6 bases). Germline CDR1 is SGHNT and CDR2 is YENEEA. The length of the CDR3 is 18 residues. The V end was cut by 2 bases, the J end by 1 base, with 17 bases between. In nucleotides, the CDR3 is TGTGCCAGCAGCTTATCGCTTCTGGGCGGGGTGAACACCGGGGAGCTGTTTTTT. As protein: CASSLSLLGGVNTGELFF. Looking up the rest from reference TRBV11-3 and TRBJ2-2 gives the full variable domain: EAGVVQSPRYKIIEKKQPVAFWCNPISGHNTLYWYLQNLGQGPELLIRYENEEAVDDSQLPKDRFSAERLKGVDSTLKIQPAELGDSAVYLCASSLSLLGGVNTGELFFGEGSRLTVL.

As to this clonotype: One end of the junction fails to match germline, which may point to a read error. The J gene is TRBJ2-6, the V gene TRBV10-3, with D perhaps TRBD1 (6 bases). Germline CDR1 reads ENHRY; CDR2 reads SYGVKD. This CDR3 region has 18 residues. The CDR3 loop is CASSSTLFTGTGANVLTF. CDR3 sequence (DNA): TGTGCCAGCAGTTCAACCCTTTTTACAGGGACTGGGGCCAACGTCCTGACTTTC.

This sequence joins TRBV10-3 and TRBJ2-2; weak D call: TRBD1 (6 bases). Germline lookup yields CDR1 ENHRY and CDR2 SYGVKD. The CDR3 extends over 14 amino acids. V was pared by 9 bases and J by 4 bases, with 15 bases between. CDR3 in amino acids: CAMKGEGGTGELFF. In DNA, the CDR3 is TGTGCCATGAAGGGGGAAGGGGGCACCGGGGAGCTGTTTTTT.

In the case of this clonotype: The junction differs from germline at one of its ends, possibly a read error. The rearrangement links TRBV25-1 to TRBJ2-2; D might be TRBD1 (6 bases). CDR1 is MGHDK, CDR2 SYGVNS, per germline. The length of the CDR3 is 14 residues. The CDR3 sequence is CASTGHHSTGELLF. For the CDR3, the DNA is TGTGCCAGCACGGGACATCACTCAACCGGGGAGCTGCTTTTT.

This clonotype occurred many times. CDR3: CAIRYGTGAYEQYF. DNA of the CDR3: TGTGCCATCAGATACGGGACAGGGGCCTACGAGCAGTACTTC. The chain is built from TRBV10-3 and TRBJ2-7, with 10 bases aligning to TRBD1. Germline values: CDR1 ENHRY, CDR2 SYGVKD. J was trimmed by 2 bases and V by 6 bases; bases with no gene match: 4. CDR3 size: 14 residues.

The chain joins TRBV7-9 to TRBJ2-2; 11 bases align to TRBD2. J was trimmed by 2 bases and V by 5 bases; bases with no gene match: 10. Looked up from germline, CDR1 is SEHNR and CDR2 is FQNEAQ (reference sequence). The CDR3 extends over 18 amino acids. The CDR3 region is CASSQDSGRALNTGELFF. CDR3 DNA: TGTGCCAGCAGCCAAGATAGCGGGAGGGCCCTAAACACCGGGGAGCTGTTTTTT.

This clonotype has a handful of counts. V and J are TRBV5-1 and TRBJ2-5; D possibly corresponds to TRBD1 (6 bases). CDR3 length equals 15 residues. Germline V gene sequence: CDR1 SGHRS, CDR2 YFSETQ. Trimming shortened V by 2 bases and J by 1 base, and 12 bases separated the two germline ends. This chain's CDR3 is CASSFTTGPQETQYF. The CDR3 coding sequence is TGCGCCAGCAGCTTCACCACAGGGCCCCAAGAGACCCAGTACTTC.

The chain combines TRBV9 with TRBJ2-7; D is uncertain. The J call could be wrong; TRBJ2-1 is a better fit for the DNA end. The germline CDR1 and CDR2 sequences are SGDLS and YYNGEE. CDR3 length equals 12 residues. CDR3 bases: TGTGCCAGCAGCTTACTAACCAATGAGCAGTTCTTC. It is translated as CASSLLTNEQFF.